The 27 T cell receptor beta chains below all came from one sample that was sequenced in a study of CD8 T cells in Susac syndrome. Reverse transcription used about 0.45 to 1 ug RNA and random hexamers. TCRdb analysed the immunoSEQ multiplex PCR reads with MiXCR anew, one entry per CDR3 protein. Of 95,000 to 150,000 distinct CDR3 sequences listed, around 95% are singletons. The sequencing sample was made of CD8+ T cells from PBMCs. These receptors came from a human donor with Susac syndrome.

The rearrangement links TRBV4-3 to TRBJ1-2; TRBD1 might be the D (5 bases). The CDR3 is 15 residues long. The V gene lost 0 bases and the J gene lost 1 base, with 9 bases spanning the gap. The V gene's germline CDR1 is LGHNA and CDR2 YSLEER. CDR3 amino acids: CASSQDRDFNYGYTF. CDR3 in DNA: TGCGCCAGCAGCCAAGACAGGGACTTTAACTATGGCTACACCTTC.

The V call is TRBV29-1, the J call TRBJ2-6; 10 bases fit TRBD1. Looked up from germline, CDR1 is SQVTM and CDR2 is ANQGSEA. There are 14 residues in the CDR3. V lost 7 bases and J lost 4; bases outside the gene matches: 4. CDR3 nucleotides: TGCAGCGCCGGACAGGGGGACGGGGCCAACGTCCTGACTTTC. It yields the protein CSAGQGDGANVLTF.

The chain uses TRBV4-2 and TRBJ2-5; 8 nucleotides align to TRBD1. The CDR3 runs to 14 residues. V shed 3 bases and J 5 bases; nucleotides not matched to a gene: 5. Germline V lookup: CDR1 LGHNA, CDR2 YNFKEQ. CDR3: CASSQIRGRETQYF. CDR3 in DNA: TGTGCCAGCAGCCAGATCAGGGGGCGGGAGACCCAGTACTTC.

The chain recombines TRBV20-1 with TRBJ2-1; D is ambiguous. Trimming cost V 0 bases and J 5 bases, with 8 bases left between them. Germline V gene sequence: CDR1 DFQATT, CDR2 SNEGSKA (reference sequence). The CDR3 consists of 13 residues. The DNA of the CDR3 is TGCAGTGCTAGAGAGGCTTCGGACAATGAGCAGTTCTTC. Translation gives CSAREASDNEQFF.

This chain links TRBV7-9 with TRBJ1-1; no clear D gene. Germline V gene data show CDR1 as SEHNR and CDR2 as FQNEAQ (reference sequence). This CDR3 is built from 15 residues. Trimming took 0 bases from V and 1 from J, leaving 9 bases between them. CDR3 sequence: CASSLAEGANTEAFF. The CDR3 DNA sequence: TGTGCCAGCAGCTTAGCGGAGGGTGCGAACACTGAAGCTTTCTTT.

The chain has TRBV20-1 and TRBJ2-5; D gene ambiguous. The CDR3 length is 10 residues. Between the trimmed V and J ends, which lost 4 bases and 0 bases, there was a span of 0 bases. The germline gives CDR1 DFQATT, CDR2 SNEGSKA (reference sequence). The CDR3 loop is CSANQETQYF. CDR3 DNA: TGCAGTGCTAACCAAGAGACCCAGTACTTC.

The chain carries TRBV12-3 or TRBV12-4 and TRBJ2-7, with 9 bases that match TRBD1. Trimming at V came to 3 bases and at J to 1 base, leaving 1 base not matched to a gene. This CDR3 has 14 amino acids. Here the CDR3 DNA reads TGTGCCAGCAGTTTTGGGACAGGGTCCTACGAGCAGTACTTC. Protein: CASSFGTGSYEQYF.

The rearrangement joins TRBV14 to TRBJ1-1, with 9 positions matching TRBD1. The junction had 0 bases not matched to a gene; V was cut back by 0 bases and J by 1 base. This CDR3 has 15 amino acids. Germline values: CDR1 SGHDN, CDR2 FVKESK. The CDR3 region has the DNA TGTGCCAGCAGCCAAGAGGGACAGGGGAACACTGAAGCTTTCTTT. Translating it yields CASSQEGQGNTEAFF.

The CDR3 loop is CASSERLAGPYEQYF. In DNA form, the CDR3 reads TGTGCCAGCAGTGAACGTCTAGCGGGACCCTACGAGCAGTACTTC. The rearrangement joins TRBV2 to TRBJ2-7, with TRBD2 matching over 9 bases. The CDR3 has 15 amino acids. Germline CDR1 SNHLY, CDR2 FYNNEI. After removal of 2 bases from V and 2 bases from J, the junction contained 4 bases not matched to a gene. The complete variable domain, with remaining parts taken from reference TRBV2 and TRBJ2-7, reads EPEVTQTPSHQVTQMGQEVILRCVPISNHLYFYWYRQILGQKVEFLVSFYNNEISEKSEIFDDQFSVERPDGSNFTLKIRSTKLEDSAMYFCASSERLAGPYEQYFGPGTRLTVT.

The rearrangement uses TRBV5-4 and TRBJ2-7; 8 bases align to TRBD2. Germline V CDR1 and CDR2: SGHNT, YYREEE (reference sequence). V gave up 0 bases and J gave up 2 bases; unmatched junction bases: 7. CDR3 length: 16 amino acids. DNA for the CDR3: TGTGCCAGCAGCTTGGGGGGGAGCGGGGGTACCTACGAGCAGTACTTC. This encodes CASSLGGSGGTYEQYF.

The chain carries TRBV12-3 or TRBV12-4 and TRBJ1-4, with D possibly TRBD1 on 6 matching bases. V was trimmed by 3 bases and J by 5 bases, leaving 10 bases between them. CDR3 length: 14 residues. The CDR3 loop is CASSLEQGNEKLFF. CDR3 coding DNA: TGTGCCAGCAGTTTGGAACAGGGAAATGAAAAACTGTTTTTT.

V and J are TRBV4-2 and TRBJ2-3; TRBD2 aligns across 13 bases. Germline V gives CDR1 LGHNA, CDR2 YNFKEQ. The CDR3 consists of 16 residues. V gave up 4 bases and J gave up 5 bases; unmatched junction bases: 6. The CDR3 sequence is CASSPPGLAGVDTQYF. The CDR3 nucleotides are TGTGCCAGCAGCCCTCCAGGACTAGCGGGAGTAGATACGCAGTATTTT.

The chain is built from TRBV5-4 and TRBJ2-2; perhaps TRBD2 as D (6 bases). Per the germline V gene, CDR1 is SGHNT and CDR2 is YYREEE (reference sequence). The germline V and J ends were trimmed by 9 bases and 4 bases, with 10 bases remaining between them. The length of the CDR3 is 12 residues. In DNA form, the CDR3 reads TGTGCCATCAGGGACTTCACCGGGGAGCTGTTTTTT. It yields the protein CAIRDFTGELFF.

This chain uses TRBV7-6 with TRBJ1-2; D is uncertain. The CDR3 runs to 13 residues. Trimming pared 4 bases from V and 4 bases from J, leaving 10 bases between. Germline V gene lookup returns CDR1 SGHVS and CDR2 FNYEAQ. Here the CDR3 reads CASSSGRPYGYTF. CDR3 in DNA: TGTGCCAGCAGCTCGGGAAGGCCCTATGGCTACACCTTC.

The chain employs TRBV4-1 and TRBJ2-7; 10 bases are a match to TRBD2. The CDR3 loop spans 16 amino acids. Germline assignment: CDR1 MGHRA and CDR2 YSYEKL. Unmatched junction bases numbered 3, after V lost 1 base and J lost 0 bases. The CDR3 DNA follows: TGCGCCAGCAGCCAAGCGAGACTAGCGGGCTCCTACGAGCAGTACTTC. Its translation is CASSQARLAGSYEQYF.

The rearrangement links TRBV12-3 or TRBV12-4 to TRBJ2-3; tentative D call: TRBD2 (6 bases). Deletions cut 1 base from V and 2 bases from J, with 10 bases between. The length of the CDR3 is 15 residues. CDR3 in DNA: TGTGCCAGCAGTTTAGGCGCGGGATACACAGATACGCAGTATTTT. Protein product: CASSLGAGYTDTQYF.

This chain joins TRBV7-2 and TRBJ1-1, with D perhaps TRBD1 (5 bases). CDR3 length: 13 amino acids. V gave up 1 base and J gave up 11 bases, with 14 bases separating them. CDR1 and CDR2 from the germline V gene are SGHTA and FQGNSA. CDR3 residues: CASSLGWGLNAFF. CDR3 nucleotides: TGTGCCAGCAGCTTAGGTTGGGGCCTTAACGCTTTCTTT.

The chain recombines TRBV12-3 or TRBV12-4 with TRBJ2-4; D may be TRBD1 or TRBD2 (6 bases each). V lost 3 bases to trimming and J lost 0 bases, with 15 bases between them. CDR3 length equals 17 residues. The CDR3 nucleotides are TGTGCCAGCAGTTTTTGGGGGGCTGGGGTAGCCAAAAACATTCAGTACTTC. Translated, it gives CASSFWGAGVAKNIQYF.

The count of this clonotype is one. The V call is TRBV3-1, the J call TRBJ2-4; D gene ambiguous. CDR1 LGHDT and CDR2 YNNKEL come from the germline V gene (reference sequence). CDR3 length: 15 residues. Trimming shortened V by 4 bases and J by 2 bases, and 12 bases separated the two germline ends. The CDR3 sequence: CASSPPGSSKNIQYF. Here the CDR3 DNA reads TGTGCCAGCAGCCCCCCTGGTAGCTCCAAAAACATTCAGTACTTC.

The chain employs TRBV13 and TRBJ2-3; no clear D. V shed 3 bases and J shed 1 base, with 11 bases lying between them. CDR1 PRHDT and CDR2 FYEKMQ come from the germline V gene (reference sequence). The CDR3 totals 15 residues. The CDR3 is CASSFPYRGTDTQYF. The CDR3 DNA is TGTGCCAGCAGCTTCCCGTACCGAGGCACAGATACGCAGTATTTT. Complete variable domain (other parts from reference TRBV13 and TRBJ2-3): AAGVIQSPRHLIKEKRETATLKCYPIPRHDTVYWYQQGPGQDPQFLISFYEKMQSDKGSIPDRFSAQQFSDYHSELNMSSLELGDSALYFCASSFPYRGTDTQYFGPGTRLTVL.

The chain joins TRBV28 to TRBJ2-3; tentatively, D is TRBD2 (6 bases). The CDR3 length is 18 residues. With 5 bases removed from V and 2 bases from J, the gap between germline ends came to 23 bases. Germline-derived CDR1 and CDR2 are MDHEN and SYDVKM. CDR3 nucleotides: TGTGCCAGCAGTGGAACTTGGAACCGGGACTCCCTCACAGATACGCAGTATTTT. Translated, it gives CASSGTWNRDSLTDTQYF.

The chain uses TRBV19 and TRBJ2-1; the match to TRBD2 covers 8 bases. The CDR3 extends over 15 amino acids. V lost 6 bases, J lost 6 bases, and 10 bases stayed unmatched. Germline loops: CDR1 LNHDA, CDR2 SQIVND (reference sequence). CDR3 amino acids: CASSRTSGFGNEQFF. In DNA, the CDR3 is TGTGCCAGTAGCCGAACTAGCGGCTTCGGCAATGAGCAGTTCTTC.

This chain connects TRBV30 to TRBJ2-7; D is undetermined. The CDR3 is made up of 12 amino acids. Germline assignment: CDR1 GTSNPN and CDR2 SVGIG (reference sequence). The ends were cut back, 7 bases at V and 2 bases at J, with 12 bases in the middle. The CDR3 region has the DNA TGTGCCTACCTGGGTGGCGCCTACGAGCAGTACTTC. It yields the protein CAYLGGAYEQYF.

This chain links TRBV6-6 with TRBJ2-7; 9 nucleotides line up with TRBD1. CDR3 length: 14 amino acids. From germline, CDR1 is MNHNY and CDR2 SVGAGI (reference sequence). V dropped 0 bases and J dropped 5; count of bases not matched to a gene: 2. The CDR3 DNA follows: TGTGCCAGCAGTTACTCGGGACAGGGAGACGAGCAGTACTTC. Translating gives CASSYSGQGDEQYF.

V usage is TRBV6-5 and J usage is TRBJ2-5; a weak D match, TRBD1 (5 bases). The CDR3 has 13 residues. CDR1 is MNHEY, CDR2 SVGAGI, per germline. The V gene lost 0 bases and the J gene lost 11 bases, with 13 bases spanning the gap. The CDR3 nucleotides read TGTGCCAGCAGTTACTCGAATCTAGGGGTTCAGTACTTC. It specifies CASSYSNLGVQYF.

The chain has TRBV30 and TRBJ2-7; 10 bases agree with TRBD1. The CDR3 sequence is 14 residues long. Germline loops: CDR1 GTSNPN, CDR2 SVGIG (reference sequence). V was clipped by 1 base and J by 7 bases; unmatched bases: 7. CDR3 nucleotide sequence: TGTGCCTGGAGTGAGACGACAGGGGGCGATGAGCAGTACTTC. Residues: CAWSETTGGDEQYF.

This clonotype showed up just once. The chain couples TRBV21-1 to TRBJ1-5; the table calls TRBD1, which could not be checked here. TRBV21-1 is an annotated pseudogene. CDR3 length equals 18 residues. CDR3 loop: CASRRQMKLHYSNQPQHF. The CDR3 DNA sequence: TGTGCCAGCCGCAGACAGATGAAGCTTCATTATAGCAATCAGCCCCAGCATTTT.